This T cell receptor beta chain is from a study of blood T cell repertoires in COVID-19 (dated by TCRdb to 2020 to 2022). Regarding the research as a whole: Samples from collaborators originated in the United States, Italy and Spain and spanned both the acute and convalescent phases of COVID-19. The repertoires were made available in a free public database intended to serve as a resource for research on the immune response to SARS-CoV-2. Subjects who had been exposed to COVID-19, were actively infected with it, or had recovered from it provided the deeply sampled blood TCRbeta repertoires that made up the dataset. Samples came from the ongoing ImmuneRACE study (first 160 participants) plus 1,254 subjects from 6 global collaborators. A de-identified subject ID, COVID-19 status, age in years and sex were almost always included in the sample metadata. Where available, HLA class I and class II types were obtained from metadata supplied by the sample provider rather than from assay-based typing. The material from the prospective study consisted of cDNA or gDNA derived from T cells, B-cell-depleted T cells, or PBMCs. The paper as a whole reports these results and caveats: The amount of clinical and demographic metadata varied by source and participant and was provided uncurated.

The germline V gene (reference sequence) sets CDR1 to MNHNY and CDR2 to SVGAGI. The CDR3 runs 14 residues from the cysteine to the phenylalanine. The retained sequence is limited to the CDR3, 42 bases, with the frame set at the first base. V trim: 6 bases; J trim: 10 bases; unmatched bases: 13. Enrolling through a virtual design, the prospective study's participants ranged in age from roughly 18 to 100 years and lived across about two dozen United States geographic areas. Cohort assignment in the prospective study relied on participant-reported clinical history from a screening survey and a study questionnaire. For ImmuneRACE Cohort 3, a participant was defined as recovered based on two consecutive negative NP/OP PCR tests, clearance by a healthcare professional, or resolution of symptoms. Each participant in the prospective study had whole blood, serum and a nasopharyngeal or oropharyngeal swab collected by mobile phlebotomists. Over an approximately 2-month period, participants in the prospective study had the option of providing additional blood draws and questionnaires. Before DNA extraction, blood samples from the prospective study were shipped at room temperature or frozen.

TCRbeta CDR3 regions were amplified from genomic DNA using the immunoSEQ Assay, a bias-controlled multiplex PCR. The authors' pipeline ran thus. Nucleated cell counts per sample were estimated from amplification of reference gene primers within the assay. To quantify the absolute abundance of each unique TCRbeta CDR3 rearrangement, sequence reads were collapsed and filtered. For each sample, productive Simpson clonality was calculated as the square root of Simpson's diversity index across productive rearrangements. The immuneACCESS repertoire file appears here via TCRdb, limited to in-frame rearrangements. These files lack a portion of the clones; in checked studies, under half of the deficit traces to unresolved V genes, and the cause of the others is not known. The DNA was the basis for D and trimming; V, J and clone size are from that table. The sample contains more than 200,000 clones, roughly 87% of them found a single time. Jointly, the top ten make up about 10% of the sample.

This clone was seen a single time. Its cognate antigen has yet to be identified. It has no much larger one-base neighbor in the sample; base qualities were not kept. The chain is assembled from TRBV6-6 and TRBJ1-1, and 8 junction bases match TRBD1. This receptor was identified in a man aged 30 to 39 who had recovered from COVID-19. Sample: PBMCs or T cells enriched from blood (not recorded which). The bases read TGTGCCAGCAGCGTTGGACAGGGCACCTCCGGAGCTTTCTTT. Its product reads: CASSVGQGTSGAFF.